This T cell receptor (beta chain) was identified during a study of blood T cell repertoires in COVID-19. Study as a whole: Acute-phase and convalescent COVID-19 samples originated in the United States, Italy and Spain. PBMCs, B-cell-depleted T cells, or T cells provided the cDNA or gDNA that made up the material.

Germline assignment: CDR1 KGHSH and CDR2 LQKENI. This CDR3 is built from 14 residues. Between the trimmed V and J ends, which lost 6 bases and 5 bases, there was a span of 11 bases. As processed by the authors: The authors estimated nucleated cell counts from reference gene primer amplification. The assay was immunoSEQ multiplex PCR, and TCRdb's table has in-frame clones only and misses some. V, J and clone size were drawn from that table, and D and trimming were deduced from the DNA. The table has about 160,000 clones, 87% seen once. The receptor was isolated from a woman aged 60-75 years who had recovered from COVID-19. The chain has TRBV18 and TRBJ1-6; D possibly corresponds to TRBD1 (5 bases). Sequencing was done on a sample of peripheral blood. The CDR3 nucleotides are TGTGCCAGCTCCCTCGGGGGGAATAATTCACCCCTCCACTTT. Translating gives CASSLGGNNSPLHF. The whole variable domain, remainder taken from reference TRBV18 and TRBJ1-6, is NAGVMQNPRHLVRRRGQEARLRCSPMKGHSHVYWYRQLPEEGLKFMVYLQKENIIDESGMPKERFSAEFPKEGPSILRIQQVVRGDSAAYFCASSLGGNNSPLHFGNGTRLTVT.